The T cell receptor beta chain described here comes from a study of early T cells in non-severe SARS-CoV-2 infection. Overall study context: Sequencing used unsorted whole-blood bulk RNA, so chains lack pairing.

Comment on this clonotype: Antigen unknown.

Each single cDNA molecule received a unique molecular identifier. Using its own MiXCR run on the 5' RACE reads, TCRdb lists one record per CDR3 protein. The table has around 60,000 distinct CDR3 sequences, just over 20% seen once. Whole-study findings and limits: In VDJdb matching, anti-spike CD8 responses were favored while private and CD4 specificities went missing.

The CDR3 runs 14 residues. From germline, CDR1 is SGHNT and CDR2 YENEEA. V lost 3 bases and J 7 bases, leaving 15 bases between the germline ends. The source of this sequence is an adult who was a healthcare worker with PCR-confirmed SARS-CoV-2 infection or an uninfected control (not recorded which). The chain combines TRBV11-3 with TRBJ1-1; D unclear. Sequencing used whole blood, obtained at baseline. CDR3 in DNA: TGTGCCAGCAGCTTCCAACGGACGGGATATGAAGCTTTCTTT. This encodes CASSFQRTGYEAFF.